This T cell receptor (beta chain) was recorded in a study of OX40 agonist ivuxolimab in advanced cancers. The data were produced by immunoSEQ multiplex PCR, yet TCRdb's version contains in-frame clones alone and is incomplete. Of about 33,000 clones listed, around nine tenths are singletons. V lost 4 bases to trimming and J lost 0 bases, with 4 bases between them. Germline V gene lookup returns CDR1 GTSNPN and CDR2 SVGIG (reference sequence). CDR3 size: 11 residues. Exclusion of a patient followed from autoimmune disease history or systemic immunosuppression. This receptor was taken from an adult with an advanced solid tumor such as melanoma, head and neck, liver or kidney cancer. The sequenced sample was CD4+ or CD8+ T cells sorted from blood, obtained in a trial of the OX40 agonist ivuxolimab. This chain uses TRBV30 with TRBJ2-7; D unresolved. CDR3: CAWTTSYEQYF. The CDR3 DNA follows: TGTGCCTGGACGACCTCCTACGAGCAGTACTTC.